The 32 T cell receptor beta chains listed next were all sequenced from one sample in a study of blood T cells in healthy people across ages. A sample-barcoded 5' primer and a J-beta primer mix were used in a second PCR of roughly 6 to 12 cycles. TCRdb re-derived calls from the 5' RACE reads in MiXCR, one entry per CDR3 protein. The sample consists of about 510,000 distinct CDR3 sequences, roughly a quarter of them appearing once. These data also featured in a second study, about T cells of mothers and their children.

The material sequenced was blood. These receptors were obtained from a boy aged 2 to 9 in good health.

The chain has TRBV5-1 and TRBJ2-1, with 9 bases aligning to TRBD1. V lost 3 bases and J lost 8; bases outside the gene matches: 12. CDR3 length equals 16 residues. Per germline, CDR1 SGHRS and CDR2 YFSETQ. CDR3 DNA: TGCGCCAGCAGCTCCAATGGACAGGGGCCGATGGATGAGCAGTTCTTC. Its protein product is CASSSNGQGPMDEQFF.

This clonotype has a handful of counts. This sequence joins TRBV29-1 and TRBJ1-2; D unclear. V lost 3 bases and J lost 3, with 11 bases in between. CDR1 and CDR2 from the germline V gene are SQVTM and ANQGSEA. This CDR3 is built from 13 residues. This chain's CDR3 is CSVDPSGDYGYTF. The CDR3 DNA is TGCAGCGTTGACCCATCAGGAGACTATGGCTACACCTTC.

The chain combines TRBV29-1 with TRBJ2-5; D possibly corresponds to TRBD2 (5 bases). The DNA end is a closer match to TRBJ2-1, so the J assignment may be wrong. Germline assignment: CDR1 SQVTM and CDR2 ANQGSEA. The CDR3 has 16 residues. The CDR3 sequence is CSVLKLRVGSYNEQFF. In DNA, the CDR3 is TGCAGCGTCCTGAAATTGAGGGTAGGCTCCTACAATGAGCAGTTCTTC.

This clonotype was observed a handful of times. The CDR3 protein is CSARELAGASNEQFF. The CDR3 DNA reads as TGCAGTGCTAGAGAACTAGCGGGGGCTTCCAATGAGCAGTTCTTC. The rearrangement joins TRBV20-1 to TRBJ2-5; 11 nucleotides agree with TRBD2. TRBJ2-1 matches the DNA end more closely, so the J call is doubtful. This CDR3 is 15 amino acids long. Germline V gene lookup returns CDR1 DFQATT and CDR2 SNEGSKA (reference sequence).

The chain is built from TRBV4-3 and TRBJ1-2; tentative D call: TRBD1 (5 bases). The CDR3 length is 16 residues. The germline V and J ends were trimmed by 0 bases and 8 bases, with 19 bases remaining between them. Per the germline V gene, CDR1 is LGHNA and CDR2 is YSLEER. The CDR3 protein is CASSQDLQGTYRGYTF. The CDR3 DNA reads as TGCGCCAGCAGCCAAGATCTGCAAGGGACCTATCGGGGCTACACCTTC.

This chain joins TRBV5-5 and TRBJ2-3; 10 nucleotides align to TRBD1. CDR3 length: 16 residues. The V segment lost 3 bases and the J segment 0 bases; nucleotides outside the gene matches: 4. Germline V gene data show CDR1 as SGHKS and CDR2 as YYEKEE (reference sequence). CDR3 nucleotides: TGTGCCAGCAGCTACATGGACAGGGGGAGCACAGATACGCAGTATTTT. Encoded protein: CASSYMDRGSTDTQYF.

This clonotype was seen a few times. V is TRBV25-1 and J is TRBJ1-2; D remains ambiguous. Per germline, CDR1 MGHDK and CDR2 SYGVNS. The CDR3 has 15 amino acids. V was shortened by 5 bases and J by 7 bases, with 20 bases between the two germline ends. CDR3 in amino acids: CASSFGRTTLGGYTF. The CDR3 DNA reads TGTGCCAGCAGTTTTGGGCGAACGACTCTAGGTGGCTACACCTTC.

This clonotype appeared a few times. This CDR3 reads CSAVEREGTYEQYF. The CDR3 DNA sequence: TGCAGTGCTGTCGAGCGGGAAGGGACCTACGAGCAGTACTTC. This rearrangement joins TRBV20-1 to TRBJ2-7, with 7 bases identical to TRBD2. Germline V gene sequence: CDR1 DFQATT, CDR2 SNEGSKA (reference sequence). The J segment lost 2 bases and the V segment lost 5 bases, leaving 9 bases of the junction unmatched. This CDR3 comprises 14 residues.

V and J are TRBV10-2 and TRBJ2-2; possibly TRBD1 for D (5 bases). The CDR3 sequence is 14 residues long. Looked up from germline, CDR1 is WSHSY and CDR2 is SAAADI. Trimming shortened V by 4 bases and J by 5 bases, and 11 bases separated the two germline ends. The CDR3: CASSVQGTTGELFF. The CDR3 DNA reads as TGCGCCAGCAGTGTCCAGGGAACTACCGGGGAGCTGTTTTTT.

This clonotype occurred a few times. V and J are TRBV4-2 and TRBJ1-6; TRBD1 agrees at 11 bases. The CDR3 extends over 16 amino acids. V gave up 1 base and J gave up 7 bases; unmatched junction bases: 3. Germline V gene lookup returns CDR1 LGHNA and CDR2 YNFKEQ. CDR3 amino acids: CASSQVDRGQNSPLHF. The CDR3, as DNA: TGTGCCAGCAGCCAAGTGGACAGGGGGCAAAATTCACCCCTCCACTTT.

Only a few counts were recorded for this clonotype. The chain has TRBV3-1 and TRBJ2-2; D not resolved. V lost 1 base and J 5 bases, leaving 11 bases between the germline ends. Looked up from germline, CDR1 is LGHDT and CDR2 is YNNKEL (reference sequence). The CDR3 is 15 amino acids. CDR3 region: CASSQGGSGTGELFF. CDR3 bases: TGTGCCAGCAGCCAAGGAGGATCTGGAACCGGGGAGCTGTTTTTT.

This clonotype was seen a handful of times. The rearrangement uses TRBV7-2 and TRBJ1-6; D is unclear. The CDR3 runs to 14 residues. Trimming removed 7 bases from V and 2 bases from J, with 9 bases in between. Germline-derived CDR1 and CDR2 are SGHTA and FQGNSA. The CDR3 sequence: CASNKDTYNSPLHF. CDR3 coding DNA: TGTGCCAGCAACAAAGACACCTATAATTCACCCCTCCACTTT.

The chain recombines TRBV6-1 with TRBJ2-5, with D possibly matching TRBD2 (6 bases). Trimming removed 2 bases from V and 5 bases from J, with 12 bases in between. The CDR3 has 14 amino acids. CDR1 MNHNS and CDR2 SASEGT come from the germline V gene. DNA for the CDR3: TGTGCCAGCAGTGAAAGCGGGTGGGGCGAGACCCAGTACTTC. Translating it yields CASSESGWGETQYF.

The chain carries TRBV5-1 and TRBJ1-5; 7 nucleotides agree with TRBD1. CDR1 is SGHRS and CDR2 is YFSETQ in the germline V gene. The CDR3 runs 18 residues. V dropped 4 bases and J dropped 1; count of bases not matched to a gene: 14. Here the CDR3 DNA reads TGCGCCAGCAGCCGCCGGGACAGAGCTATAAAGAGCAATCAGCCCCAGCATTTT. Protein: CASSRRDRAIKSNQPQHF.

This clonotype was found a few times. The genes are TRBV18 and TRBJ2-5; unclear D gene. The CDR3 consists of 13 residues. Trimming removed 3 bases at V and 3 bases at J, with 8 bases between. CDR1 is KGHSH, CDR2 LQKENI, per germline. CDR3 residues: CASSPGSEETQYF. In DNA form, the CDR3 reads TGTGCCAGCTCACCGGGCAGCGAAGAGACCCAGTACTTC.

V gene TRBV3-1 combines with J gene TRBJ2-1; tentatively, D is TRBD2 (5 bases). CDR1 LGHDT and CDR2 YNNKEL come from the germline V gene (reference sequence). CDR3 length equals 14 residues. Deletions cut 4 bases from V and 6 bases from J, with 13 bases between. The CDR3 nucleotides are TGTGCCAGCAGCCTCCTTGGACGGGGCAATGAGCAGTTCTTC. Translating gives CASSLLGRGNEQFF.

Here the CDR3 reads CASKRQGPSSETQYF. The CDR3 DNA reads TGTGCCAGCAAGAGACAGGGCCCCTCCAGCGAGACCCAGTACTTC. The genes are TRBV2 and TRBJ2-7; 7 nucleotides line up with TRBD1. The J call may be wrong; the DNA end is better matched by TRBJ2-5. From germline, CDR1 is SNHLY and CDR2 FYNNEI. This CDR3 is 15 amino acids long.

The DNA of the CDR3 is TGTGCCATCAGTTCGACTAGCGGGAGGGAAGAGACCCAGTACTTC. It yields the protein CAISSTSGREETQYF. The chain uses TRBV10-3 and TRBJ2-1; 14 positions agree with TRBD2. The J call is doubtful: the DNA matches TRBJ2-5 better. This CDR3 contains 15 residues. Germline V gene data show CDR1 as ENHRY and CDR2 as SYGVKD.

This clonotype has only a few counts. This chain connects TRBV5-6 to TRBJ2-5; 9 nucleotides agree with TRBD2. This CDR3 has 16 amino acids. Germline V CDR1 and CDR2: SGHDT, YYEEEE. With 1 base clipped from V and 4 bases from J, the junction kept 8 bases outside the gene matches. CDR3 in amino acids: CASSLRASGKRETQYF. CDR3 bases: TGTGCCAGCAGCTTGCGGGCTAGCGGGAAAAGAGAGACCCAGTACTTC.

This clonotype was counted only a few times. This chain uses TRBV5-1 with TRBJ2-5, with a possible D match to TRBD2 (5 bases). Germline CDR1 is SGHRS and CDR2 is YFSETQ. Deletions cut 1 base from V and 9 bases from J, with 7 bases between. The CDR3 length is 11 residues. CDR3 bases: TGCGCCAGCAGCTTGTCGGGGTCCCAGTACTTC. Its protein product is CASSLSGSQYF.

This clonotype was observed a handful of times. The CDR3 sequence is CSAIATGASYEQYF. The CDR3 DNA reads TGCAGTGCTATCGCGACAGGGGCCTCCTACGAGCAGTACTTC. The chain has TRBV20-1 and TRBJ2-7; 8 bases are shared with TRBD1. The ends lost 4 bases at V and 0 bases at J; junction bases unmatched: 5. The CDR3 has 14 amino acids. Germline values: CDR1 DFQATT, CDR2 SNEGSKA (reference sequence).

V gene TRBV10-3 combines with J gene TRBJ2-5; 12 nucleotides match TRBD2. The assigned J gene may be wrong: the sequence end matches TRBJ2-7 better. The CDR3 sequence is 15 residues long. In germline, CDR1 is ENHRY, CDR2 SYGVKD. CDR3 DNA: TGTGCCATCAGTGAGTCGGGACTAGCGGGCCACGAGCAGTACTTC. Protein sequence: CAISESGLAGHEQYF.

CDR3 bases: TGTGCCAGCAGCGTACTAGCGGGAGGAGAGCAGTACTTC. Translated: CASSVLAGGEQYF. The chain employs TRBV5-5 and TRBJ2-7, with 12 bases that match TRBD2. With V trimmed by 4 bases and J by 7 bases, 3 bases remained unmatched. The CDR3 has 13 residues. The germline gives CDR1 SGHKS, CDR2 YYEKEE (reference sequence).

The chain is built from TRBV7-2 and TRBJ2-7; TRBD1 is a possible D gene (5 bases). Trimming cost V 0 bases and J 1 base, with 10 bases left between them. The V gene's germline CDR1 is SGHTA and CDR2 FQGNSA. The CDR3 loop spans 15 amino acids. For the CDR3, the DNA is TGTGCCAGCAGCTTAGCGGGCAGGGCTTCCTACGAGCAGTACTTC. Its protein is CASSLAGRASYEQYF. Full variable domain (outside the CDR3, taken from reference TRBV7-2 and TRBJ2-7): GAGVSQSPSNKVTEKGKDVELRCDPISGHTALYWYRQSLGQGLEFLIYFQGNSAPDKSGLPSDRFSAERTGGSVSTLTIQRTQQEDSAVYLCASSLAGRASYEQYFGPGTRLTVT.

The gene calls are TRBV7-2 and TRBJ1-5; D not resolved. V lost 5 bases and J lost 4, with 12 bases in between. The CDR3 sequence is 14 residues long. Germline V gene lookup returns CDR1 SGHTA and CDR2 FQGNSA. The CDR3 coding sequence is TGTGCCAGCAGCCTAGAGCGGCGAAATCAGCCCCAGCATTTT. Residues: CASSLERRNQPQHF.

This clonotype was counted only a few times. The rearrangement uses TRBV24-1 and TRBJ2-2; 9 bases fit TRBD1. CDR1 is KGHDR, CDR2 SFDVKD, per germline. V shed 4 bases and J 6 bases; nucleotides not matched to a gene: 11. The CDR3 contains 17 residues. CDR3 nucleotide sequence: TGTGCCACCAGTGACTCGGGACAGGGTCTTCGATCCGGGGAGCTGTTTTTT. It yields the protein CATSDSGQGLRSGELFF.

This clonotype has more than one count but fewer than ten. This sequence joins TRBV3-1 and TRBJ1-2; D ambiguous. Germline values: CDR1 LGHDT, CDR2 YNNKEL (reference sequence). This CDR3 contains 16 residues. Between the trimmed V and J ends, which lost 0 bases and 0 bases, there was a span of 11 bases. CDR3 nucleotide sequence: TGTGCCAGCAGCCAAGATATGATAGACGCTAACTATGGCTACACCTTC. Amino acid sequence: CASSQDMIDANYGYTF.

In its sample, this clonotype was seen a few times. V usage is TRBV9 and J usage is TRBJ2-1; TRBD1 or TRBD2 may be the D gene (5 bases each). Germline CDR1 is SGDLS and CDR2 is YYNGEE. The ends were cut back, 5 bases at V and 6 bases at J, with 15 bases in the middle. This CDR3 is 14 amino acids long. In DNA form, the CDR3 reads TGTGCCAGCAGGACGGGACCGACAACCAATGAGCAGTTCTTC. This sequence encodes CASRTGPTTNEQFF.

The chain employs TRBV5-4 and TRBJ1-4, with D unresolved. Germline CDR1 and CDR2: SGHNT and YYREEE (reference sequence). The CDR3 covers 14 residues. V was pared by 0 bases and J by 4 bases, with 7 bases between. CDR3 protein: CASSLGGDNEKLFF. The DNA of the CDR3 is TGTGCCAGCAGCTTGGGAGGCGATAATGAAAAACTGTTTTTT. Together with reference TRBV5-4 and TRBJ1-4, the CDR3 gives the full variable domain: ETGVTQSPTHLIKTRGQQVTLRCSSQSGHNTVSWYQQALGQGPQFIFQYYREEENGRGNFPPRFSGLQFPNYSSELNVNALELDDSALYLCASSLGGDNEKLFFGSGTQLSVL.

In its sample, this clonotype was seen a few times. The chain is built from TRBV7-2 and TRBJ1-3; tentative D call: TRBD1 (6 bases). Germline-derived CDR1 and CDR2 are SGHTA and FQGNSA. V shed 7 bases and J shed 2 bases, with 21 bases lying between them. The CDR3 runs 17 residues. CDR3 protein: CASILRGGRRTGNTIYF. DNA of the CDR3: TGTGCCAGCATCCTCCGGGGGGGGCGCCGAACTGGAAACACCATATATTTT. The full variable domain, with the rest looked up from reference TRBV7-2 and TRBJ1-3, is GAGVSQSPSNKVTEKGKDVELRCDPISGHTALYWYRQSLGQGLEFLIYFQGNSAPDKSGLPSDRFSAERTGGSVSTLTIQRTQQEDSAVYLCASILRGGRRTGNTIYFGEGSWLTVV.

This clonotype was recorded a few times. The J gene is TRBJ2-2, the V gene TRBV10-3; the D gene is possibly TRBD1 (6 bases). V was pared by 6 bases and J by 9 bases, with 20 bases between. This CDR3 region has 15 residues. Per the germline V gene, CDR1 is ENHRY and CDR2 is SYGVKD. The CDR3 region has the DNA TGTGCCATCAGCGGACAGACCAGCCAACCTTGGGAGCTGTTTTTT. It encodes CAISGQTSQPWELFF.

This clonotype was picked up a small number of times. This sequence joins TRBV7-2 and TRBJ2-7; perhaps TRBD1 as D (5 bases). V was trimmed by 1 base and J by 3 bases, leaving 10 bases between them. The CDR3 loop spans 14 amino acids. Germline loops: CDR1 SGHTA, CDR2 FQGNSA. This CDR3 reads CASSLGIRGYEQYF. The CDR3 DNA is TGTGCCAGCAGCTTAGGTATAAGGGGCTACGAGCAGTACTTC. Full variable domain (outside the CDR3, taken from reference TRBV7-2 and TRBJ2-7): GAGVSQSPSNKVTEKGKDVELRCDPISGHTALYWYRQSLGQGLEFLIYFQGNSAPDKSGLPSDRFSAERTGGSVSTLTIQRTQQEDSAVYLCASSLGIRGYEQYFGPGTRLTVT.